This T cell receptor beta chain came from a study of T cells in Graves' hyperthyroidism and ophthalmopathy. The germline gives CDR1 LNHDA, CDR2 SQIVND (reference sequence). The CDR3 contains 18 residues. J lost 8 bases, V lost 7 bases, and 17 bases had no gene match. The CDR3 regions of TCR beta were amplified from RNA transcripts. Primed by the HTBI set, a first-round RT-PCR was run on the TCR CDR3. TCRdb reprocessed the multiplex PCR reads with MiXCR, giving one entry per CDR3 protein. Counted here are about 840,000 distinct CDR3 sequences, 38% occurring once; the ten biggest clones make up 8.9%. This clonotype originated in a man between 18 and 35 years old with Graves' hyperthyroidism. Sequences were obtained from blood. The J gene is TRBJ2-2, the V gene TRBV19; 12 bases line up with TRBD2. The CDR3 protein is CASTPLVGLAGLRGELFF. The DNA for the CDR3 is TGTGCCAGTACCCCCTTGGTCGGACTAGCGGGGTTAAGGGGGGAGCTGTTTTTT.